The following is a T cell receptor beta chain sequence with its context. This sample stems from a study of tumor-infiltrating lymphocytes in primary liver carcinoma. The CDR3 totals 11 residues. Without any cell sorting, roughly 18-34 mg of bulk tissue yielded co-extracted RNA and DNA. Resecting the tumor surgically was how the patients' primary liver carcinoma was treated. Production of TCR beta cDNA used 400 to 650 ng total RNA together with a constant-region primer. TCR beta libraries came from three nested multiplex PCR rounds using slightly modified ARM-PCR. The study ran its first two PCR rounds for around 10 cycles each, using TRBV1-TRBV30 forward primers and a C-beta reverse primer. One entry per CDR3 protein, called by TCRdb with MiXCR from the multiplex PCR reads. Here the sample spans around 100,000 distinct CDR3 sequences, approximately 71% being singletons.

Sequenced material: liver tumor tissue from sampling region 5. Specified subset: tumor region T5, tumor centre. This sequence originates from a woman between 55 and 75 years old with primary liver carcinoma and hepatitis B virus infection. The gene calls are TRBV12-3 or TRBV12-4 and TRBJ2-5; D is undetermined. As DNA, the CDR3 is TGTGTCAGTAGTTTGCGAAAGACCCAGTACTTC. Translated: CVSSLRKTQYF.